This TCR beta chain is drawn from a study of CD8+CD57+ T cells in acquired aplastic anemia (dated by TCRdb to the late 2010s). Notes on the research overall: On average, sorted CD4+ and CD8+ cells yielded around 3.4 ug of extracted DNA, with a range of 0.2 to 27.4 ug. CD8+CD57+ expansion was defined as frequency above the mean frequency observed in healthy subjects. What the authors observed across the whole study: CD8+ Simpson's diversity did not differ significantly between patients and healthy controls (P=0.060). About 30 CD8+ CDR3 sequences were found in both patients and controls but appeared to be highly expressed in patients and within the immunodominant clones of the patients.

Genomic DNA served as template for TCR beta VDJ combination and CDR3 sequence profiling. An Illumina HiSeq 2000 was used for TCR repertoire sequencing. Under the source paper's analysis protocol: TRBV/TRBJ rearrangement plots, CDR3 size and DJ length profiles, and Simpson's diversity index were used to assess repertoires. The immunodominant clone was defined as the most abundant DNA sequence in deep sequencing data. CDR3 amino acid sequences were checked for sharing between subjects and were compared against published repertoires and the VDJdb database. TCRdb ran its own pipeline on the public reads, namely fastp trimming at Q25 and MiXCR clone calling, and kept in-frame beta chains. CDR3 protein sequences are deduplicated, and each keeps its most common genes and DNA. In this record, the V and J calls reflect TCRdb's handling and not the investigators' own analysis. Counted in this sample were 450,000 to 600,000 distinct CDR3 sequences; around 33% of them appeared once. The top ten clonotypes cover about 0.8% of the sample.

Comment on this clonotype: The antigen this receptor binds is unknown. Base qualities were left out, and no much larger clone turns up one base away.

Flow cytometry had shown CD8+CD57+ cell expansion in the patients selected for sequencing. Every patient had a diagnosis of severe acquired aplastic anemia based on International Study of Aplastic Anemia and Agranulocytosis and Camitta criteria. At the time blood was sampled, none of the patients had received any therapy. The study deep-sequenced TCR repertoires of sorted CD4+ and CD8+ blood T cells from severe aplastic anemia patients and healthy subjects. In the USA, patient enrollment took place under clinicaltrials.gov protocols 00001620, 01623167, 00001397, 00071045, 00081523 and 00961064. Ficoll-Paque density gradient centrifugation was used to isolate peripheral blood mononuclear cells. CD4+ and CD8+ T cells were sorted by FACS or magnetic beads before DNA extraction. V and J lose 2 bases and 3 bases, and a span of 8 bases separates them. CDR1 DFQATT and CDR2 SNEGSKA were looked up in the germline V gene (reference sequence). The CDR3 contains 13 residues, cysteine and phenylalanine counted. The CDR3 DNA has 39 bases and is translated from base 1.

The receptor was isolated from a human donor with aplastic anemia. The rearranged segments are TRBV20-1 and TRBJ2-1, with the D gene too uncertain to name. The sequenced sample consisted of sorted CD4+, CD8+, or CD8+CD57+ T cells (not recorded which) from PBMCs. This receptor has the CDR3 CSARIGRYNEQFF. The nucleotide sequence reads as follows: TGCAGTGCTAGAATCGGACGCTACAATGAGCAGTTCTTC.